Listed below are T cell receptor beta chains from one sample, sequenced in a study of PD-1 blockade in classical Hodgkin lymphoma. Using immunoSEQ multiplex PCR, the repertoire was profiled, and TCRdb retains in-frame clones only, with some absent. The table has around 31,000 clones, just over 70% seen once. The sequencing here drew on peripheral blood mononuclear cells (PBMCs), taken before the second cycle of nivolumab. These receptors were taken from a human donor with classical Hodgkin lymphoma. Each CDR3 is given with its conserved first and last residue. Fields, in order: J gene, V gene, D gene, clone size, CDR3 protein, CDR3 DNA. A D gene is named only where the DNA matches it firmly. Clone size is shown for a subset of rows, as once, few, many or a class of expanded clone.

TRBJ2-5,TRBV5-1,TRBD1,NA,CASSPGQGRETQYF,TGCGCCAGCAGCCCCGGACAGGGCCGGGAGACCCAGTACTTC
TRBJ2-5,TRBV11-2,TRBD1,few,CASSFDRVGQETQYF,TGTGCCAGCAGTTTTGACAGGGTGGGCCAAGAGACCCAGTACTTC
TRBJ2-1,TRBV5-1,TRBD1,NA,CASSIRTGASNEQFF,TGCGCCAGCAGCATTCGGACAGGGGCGAGCAATGAGCAGTTCTTC
TRBJ1-1,TRBV28,NA,NA,CASTNSLNTEAFF,TGTGCCAGCACGAACAGCTTGAACACTGAAGCTTTCTTT
TRBJ2-5,TRBV2,NA,NA,CASSELRDKETQYF,TGTGCCAGCAGTGAACTCAGGGACAAAGAGACCCAGTACTTC
TRBJ1-5,TRBV10-3,NA,few,CAISETGNQPQHF,TGTGCCATCAGTGAAACAGGCAATCAGCCCCAGCATTTT
TRBJ2-3,TRBV7-9,TRBD2,NA,CASSLRAGAADTQYF,TGTGCCAGCAGCTTAAGAGCGGGAGCCGCAGATACGCAGTATTTT
TRBJ2-3,TRBV5-1,NA,NA,CASSLGVNRVIDTQYF,TGCGCCAGCAGCCTGGGGGTAAACAGGGTTATCGATACGCAGTATTTT
TRBJ2-2,TRBV5-8,NA,NA,CASTPGHSLTGELFF,TGTGCCAGCACCCCGGGACACAGCCTCACCGGGGAGCTGTTTTTT
TRBJ2-7,TRBV30,NA,once,CASTLGGVNEQYF,TGTGCCTCCACGCTTGGCGGGGTAAACGAGCAGTACTTC
TRBJ2-7,TRBV30,TRBD1,NA,CAWSTLGTGIFYEQYF,TGTGCCTGGAGTACCCTAGGGACAGGGATTTTCTACGAGCAGTACTTC
TRBJ2-7,TRBV5-1,NA,NA,CASSRGNKQYF,TGCGCCAGCAGCAGAGGGAACAAGCAGTACTTC
TRBJ2-2,TRBV9,TRBD2,NA,CASSVAPTGGPLTGELFF,TGTGCCAGCAGCGTAGCCCCCACGGGAGGGCCCTTGACCGGGGAGCTGTTTTTT
TRBJ1-2,TRBV28,NA,NA,CASSLGGEVNYGYTF,TGTGCCAGCAGTTTGGGGGGCGAAGTAAACTATGGCTACACCTTC
TRBJ2-7,TRBV5-1,NA,medium-sized,CASSWDDYEQYF,TGCGCCAGCAGCTGGGACGACTACGAGCAGTACTTC
TRBJ2-7,TRBV4-1,TRBD1,NA,CASSQEGSGTGAYEQYF,TGCGCCAGCAGCCAAGAGGGCTCCGGGACAGGGGCCTACGAGCAGTACTTC
TRBJ1-1,TRBV5-1,NA,once,CASSLGGPGTEAFF,TGCGCCAGCAGCTTGGGGGGCCCGGGCACTGAAGCTTTCTTT
TRBJ2-5,TRBV5-6,TRBD2,NA,CASSLVAGGGETQYF,TGTGCCAGCAGCTTGGTTGCGGGGGGAGGAGAGACCCAGTACTTC
TRBJ2-7,TRBV6-5,NA,NA,CASSYSREYEQYF,TGTGCCAGCAGTTACTCGAGGGAATACGAGCAGTACTTC
TRBJ2-1,TRBV20-1,NA,NA,CSARVLGEQFF,TGCAGTGCTAGAGTCCTCGGTGAGCAGTTCTTC
TRBJ1-2,TRBV21-1,NA,NA,CASSPQRAGPGDGYTF,TGTGCCAGCAGCCCCCAACGGGCAGGACCAGGGGATGGCTACACCTTC
TRBJ2-6,TRBV13,TRBD1,NA,CASSLTGSGANVLTF,TGTGCCAGCAGCTTGACAGGGTCTGGGGCCAACGTCCTGACTTTC
TRBJ1-2,TRBV27,NA,NA,CASSWDGLGGYTF,TGTGCCAGCAGTTGGGACGGCCTGGGTGGCTACACCTTC
TRBJ2-1,TRBV4-1,TRBD2,NA,CASSRNLAGANEQFF,TGCGCCAGCAGCCGGAATCTAGCGGGGGCCAATGAGCAGTTCTTC
TRBJ1-1,TRBV19,NA,NA,CASSFTLQGTNTEAFF,TGTGCCAGTAGTTTCACCTTACAGGGTACGAACACTGAAGCTTTCTTT
TRBJ2-4,TRBV7-2,NA,NA,CASSGGQFLAKNIQYF,TGTGCCAGCAGCGGCGGACAGTTCTTAGCCAAAAACATTCAGTACTTC
TRBJ2-3,TRBV5-6,NA,NA,CASSAIRTANTDTQYF,TGTGCCAGCAGCGCCATCAGGACTGCGAACACAGATACGCAGTATTTT
TRBJ1-1,TRBV6-5,NA,NA,CASSYGAGWVTEAFF,TGTGCCAGCAGTTACGGCGCGGGATGGGTCACTGAAGCTTTCTTT
TRBJ1-1,TRBV7-8,NA,NA,CASSPGLNTEAFF,TGTGCCAGCAGCCCGGGACTTAACACTGAAGCTTTCTTT
TRBJ2-7,TRBV7-3,NA,NA,CASSRTGTQEQYF,TGTGCCAGCAGCCGCACCGGGACTCAGGAGCAGTACTTC
TRBJ2-7,TRBV30,NA,few,CAWTGKGYEQYF,TGTGCCTGGACGGGCAAGGGATACGAGCAGTACTTC
TRBJ1-1,TRBV18,NA,NA,CASSPSIVENTEAFF,TGTGCCAGCTCCCCCTCCATCGTAGAGAACACTGAAGCTTTCTTT
TRBJ1-3,TRBV6-1,NA,NA,CASSALGAGPTGNTIYF,TGTGCCAGCAGTGCCTTGGGGGCGGGCCCAACTGGAAACACCATATATTTT
TRBJ2-7,TRBV27,TRBD1,few,CASSLLPGQGSEQYF,TGTGCCAGCAGTTTACTCCCGGGACAGGGGAGCGAGCAGTACTTC
TRBJ1-2,TRBV11-2,TRBD1,NA,CASSSGGQLGYTF,TGTGCCAGCAGTTCAGGGGGACAGCTTGGCTACACCTTC
TRBJ1-1,TRBV6-5,NA,NA,CASSSLTEGHTEAFF,TGTGCCAGCAGTTCCTTAACGGAAGGCCACACTGAAGCTTTCTTT
TRBJ1-6,TRBV14,TRBD1,NA,CASSQDRGQVNSPLHF,TGTGCCAGCAGCCAAGATAGGGGACAGGTTAATTCACCCCTCCACTTT
TRBJ2-3,TRBV5-4,TRBD2,NA,CASSRAGGADTQYF,TGTGCCAGCAGCCGGGCGGGGGGTGCAGATACGCAGTATTTT
TRBJ2-3,TRBV7-2,NA,NA,CASSLTSAATDTQYF,TGTGCCAGCAGCTTAACATCCGCTGCCACAGATACGCAGTATTTT
TRBJ2-1,TRBV5-6,NA,NA,CASSGEAYNEQFF,TGTGCCAGCTCCGGAGAGGCCTACAATGAGCAGTTCTTC
TRBJ2-6,TRBV6-6,NA,NA,CASNLWANSGANVLTF,TGTGCCAGCAATTTGTGGGCCAACTCTGGGGCCAACGTCCTGACTTTC
TRBJ1-4,TRBV28,NA,NA,CASIGVFNEKLFF,TGTGCCAGCATAGGGGTTTTTAATGAAAAACTGTTTTTT
TRBJ2-5,TRBV18,TRBD2,few,CASSASGRETQYF,TGTGCCAGCTCAGCAAGCGGGAGGGAGACCCAGTACTTC
TRBJ1-3,TRBV4-1,NA,NA,CASSQDPRTDRSGNTIYF,TGCGCCAGCAGCCAAGATCCTAGGACAGATCGCTCTGGAAACACCATATATTTT
TRBJ1-3,TRBV19,TRBD1,NA,CASSIRDRATSGNTIYF,TGTGCCAGTAGTATCCGGGACAGGGCCACCTCTGGAAACACCATATATTTT
TRBJ2-7,TRBV13,TRBD1,NA,CASSRDRAHEQYF,TGTGCCAGCAGCCGGGACAGGGCCCACGAGCAGTACTTC
TRBJ2-6,TRBV2,TRBD1,NA,CASSEAGTGGPPSGANVLTF,TGTGCCAGCAGTGAAGCGGGGACAGGGGGCCCCCCCTCTGGGGCCAACGTCCTGACTTTC
TRBJ2-7,TRBV28,TRBD2,NA,CASSSTSGRASYEQYF,TGTGCCAGCAGTTCTACTAGCGGGAGGGCCTCCTACGAGCAGTACTTC
TRBJ2-3,TRBV28,TRBD2,NA,CASRPGGRTDTQYF,TGTGCCAGCAGGCCGGGGGGGCGGACAGATACGCAGTATTTT
TRBJ2-3,TRBV28,TRBD2,NA,CASSSRLAGGFGRDTQYF,TGTGCCAGCAGTTCGCGACTAGCGGGGGGTTTTGGTAGAGATACGCAGTATTTT
TRBJ2-1,TRBV7-9,NA,once,CASSLGDFHEQFF,TGTGCCAGCAGCTTAGGGGACTTTCATGAGCAGTTCTTC
TRBJ2-3,TRBV13,NA,few,CASSMRESTDTQYF,TGTGCCAGCAGCATGCGGGAATCCACAGATACGCAGTATTTT
TRBJ2-3,TRBV29-1,TRBD2,once,CSVRLAGRTDTQYF,TGCAGCGTTCGACTAGCGGGCCGGACAGATACGCAGTATTTT
TRBJ2-3,TRBV10-3,TRBD2,medium-sized,CAISETNILAGVAQYF,TGTGCCATCAGTGAGACCAATATACTAGCGGGGGTGGCGCAGTATTTT
TRBJ2-7,TRBV7-9,NA,NA,CASTSTTVSYEQYF,TGTGCCAGCACCTCAACCACAGTCTCCTACGAGCAGTACTTC
TRBJ1-2,TRBV6-1,TRBD1,once,CASRGTGDYGYTF,TGTGCCAGCAGAGGAACAGGGGACTATGGCTACACCTTC
TRBJ2-2,TRBV5-1,NA,NA,CASSLVGFTGELFF,TGCGCCAGCAGCTTGGTGGGATTCACCGGGGAGCTGTTTTTT
TRBJ1-5,TRBV28,NA,NA,CASRYSNQPQHF,TGTGCCAGCAGATATAGCAATCAGCCCCAGCATTTT
TRBJ2-3,TRBV7-2,NA,NA,CASSPRRGTDTQYF,TGTGCCAGCAGCCCCCGAAGGGGGACAGATACGCAGTATTTT